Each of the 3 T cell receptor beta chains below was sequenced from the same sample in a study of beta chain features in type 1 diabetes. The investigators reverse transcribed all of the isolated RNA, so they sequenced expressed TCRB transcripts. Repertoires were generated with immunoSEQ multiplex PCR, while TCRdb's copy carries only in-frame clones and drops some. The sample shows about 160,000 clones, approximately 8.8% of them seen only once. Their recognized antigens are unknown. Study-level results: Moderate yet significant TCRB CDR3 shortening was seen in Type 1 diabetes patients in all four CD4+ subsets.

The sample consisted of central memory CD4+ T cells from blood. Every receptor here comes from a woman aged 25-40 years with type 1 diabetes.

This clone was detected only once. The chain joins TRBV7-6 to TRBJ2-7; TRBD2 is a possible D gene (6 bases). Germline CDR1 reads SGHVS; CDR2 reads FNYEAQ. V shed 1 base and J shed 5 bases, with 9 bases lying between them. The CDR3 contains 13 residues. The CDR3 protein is CASSLVAGNEQYF. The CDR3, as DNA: TGTGCCAGCAGCTTAGTCGCGGGGAACGAGCAGTACTTC.

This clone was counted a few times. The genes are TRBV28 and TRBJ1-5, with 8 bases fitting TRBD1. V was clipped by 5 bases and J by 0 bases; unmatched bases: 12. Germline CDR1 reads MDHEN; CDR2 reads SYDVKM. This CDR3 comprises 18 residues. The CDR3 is CASSEPGQALYSNQPQHF. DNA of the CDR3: TGTGCCAGCAGTGAACCGGGACAGGCACTATATAGCAATCAGCCCCAGCATTTT.

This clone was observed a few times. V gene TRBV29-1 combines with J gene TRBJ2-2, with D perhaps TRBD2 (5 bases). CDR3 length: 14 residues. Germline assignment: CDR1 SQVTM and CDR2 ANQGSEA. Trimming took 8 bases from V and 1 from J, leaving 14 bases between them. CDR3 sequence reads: CSIASGVNTGELFF. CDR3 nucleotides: TGCAGCATCGCATCCGGGGTGAACACCGGGGAGCTGTTTTTT.